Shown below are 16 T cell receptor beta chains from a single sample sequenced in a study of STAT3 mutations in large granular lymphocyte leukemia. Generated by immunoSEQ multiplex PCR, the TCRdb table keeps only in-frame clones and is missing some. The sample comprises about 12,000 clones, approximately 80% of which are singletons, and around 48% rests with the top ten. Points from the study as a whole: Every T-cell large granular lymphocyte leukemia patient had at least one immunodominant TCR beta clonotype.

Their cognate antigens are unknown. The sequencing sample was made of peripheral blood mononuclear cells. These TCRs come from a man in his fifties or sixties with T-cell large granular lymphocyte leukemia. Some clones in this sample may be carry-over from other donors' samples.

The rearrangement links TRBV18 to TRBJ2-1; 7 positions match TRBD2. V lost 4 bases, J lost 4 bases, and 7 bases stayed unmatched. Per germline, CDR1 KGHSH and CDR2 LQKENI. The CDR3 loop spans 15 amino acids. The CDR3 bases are TGTGCCAGCTCACGGTCCAGCGGGGAATACAATGAGCAGTTCTTC. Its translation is CASSRSSGEYNEQFF.

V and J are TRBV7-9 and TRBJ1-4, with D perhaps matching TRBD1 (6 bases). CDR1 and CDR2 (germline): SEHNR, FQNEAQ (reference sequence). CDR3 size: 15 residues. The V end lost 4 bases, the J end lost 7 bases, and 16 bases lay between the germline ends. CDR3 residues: CASSSSGAVFEKLFF. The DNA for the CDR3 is TGTGCCAGCAGCTCGTCGGGGGCGGTATTTGAAAAACTGTTTTTT.

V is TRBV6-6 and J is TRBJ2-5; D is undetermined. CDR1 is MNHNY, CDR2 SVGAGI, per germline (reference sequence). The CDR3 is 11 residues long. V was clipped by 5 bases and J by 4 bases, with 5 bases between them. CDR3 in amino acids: CASSLGETQYF. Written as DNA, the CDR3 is TGTGCCAGCAGTCTCGGAGAGACCCAGTACTTC.

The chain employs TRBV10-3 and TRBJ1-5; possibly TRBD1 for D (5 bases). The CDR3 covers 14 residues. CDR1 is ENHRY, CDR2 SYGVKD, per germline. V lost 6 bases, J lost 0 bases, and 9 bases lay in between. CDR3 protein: CAIRGTDSNQPQHF. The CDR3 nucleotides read TGTGCCATCAGGGGGACGGATAGCAATCAGCCCCAGCATTTT.

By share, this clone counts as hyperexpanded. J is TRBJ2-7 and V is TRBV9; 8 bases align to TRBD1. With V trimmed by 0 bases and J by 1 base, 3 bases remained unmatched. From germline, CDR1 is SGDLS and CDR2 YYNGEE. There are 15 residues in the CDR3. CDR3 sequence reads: CASSVGQGTSYEQYF. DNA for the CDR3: TGTGCCAGCAGCGTAGGACAGGGGACATCCTACGAGCAGTACTTC. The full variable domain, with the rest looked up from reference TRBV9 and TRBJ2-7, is DSGVTQTPKHLITATGQRVTLRCSPRSGDLSVYWYQQSLDQGLQFLIQYYNGEERAKGNILERFSAQQFPDLHSELNLSSLELGDSALYFCASSVGQGTSYEQYFGPGTRLTVT.

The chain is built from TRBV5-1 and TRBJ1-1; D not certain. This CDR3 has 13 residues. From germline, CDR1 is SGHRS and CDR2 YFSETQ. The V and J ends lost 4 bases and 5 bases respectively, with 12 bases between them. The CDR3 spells CASSPHFETEAFF. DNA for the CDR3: TGCGCCAGCAGCCCCCATTTTGAGACTGAAGCTTTCTTT.

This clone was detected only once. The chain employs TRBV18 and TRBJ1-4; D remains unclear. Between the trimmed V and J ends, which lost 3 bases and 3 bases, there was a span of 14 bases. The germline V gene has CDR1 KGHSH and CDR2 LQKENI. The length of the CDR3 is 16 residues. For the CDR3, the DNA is TGTGCCAGCTCACCCGCCGGGTCAAAGTCTAATGAAAAACTGTTTTTT. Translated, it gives CASSPAGSKSNEKLFF.

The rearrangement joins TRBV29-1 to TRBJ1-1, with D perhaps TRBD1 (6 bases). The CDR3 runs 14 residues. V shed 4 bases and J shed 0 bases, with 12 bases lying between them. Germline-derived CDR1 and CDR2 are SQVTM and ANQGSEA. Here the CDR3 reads CSVVRGGMNTEAFF. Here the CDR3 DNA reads TGCAGCGTTGTTAGGGGGGGCATGAACACTGAAGCTTTCTTT.

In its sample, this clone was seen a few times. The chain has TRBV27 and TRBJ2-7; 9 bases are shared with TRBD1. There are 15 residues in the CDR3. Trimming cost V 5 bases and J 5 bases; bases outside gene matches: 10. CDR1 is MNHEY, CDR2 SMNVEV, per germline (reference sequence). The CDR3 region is CASSITGTGLNEQYF. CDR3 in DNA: TGTGCCAGCAGTATTACCGGGACAGGGCTCAACGAGCAGTACTTC.

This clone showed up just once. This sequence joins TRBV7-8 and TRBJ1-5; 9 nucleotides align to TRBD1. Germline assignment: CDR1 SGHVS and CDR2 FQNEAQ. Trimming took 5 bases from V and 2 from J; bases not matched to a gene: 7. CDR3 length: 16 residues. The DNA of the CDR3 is TGTGCCAGCAGCCCGTGGGACAGGGTCGGCAATCAGCCCCAGCATTTT. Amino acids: CASSPWDRVGNQPQHF.

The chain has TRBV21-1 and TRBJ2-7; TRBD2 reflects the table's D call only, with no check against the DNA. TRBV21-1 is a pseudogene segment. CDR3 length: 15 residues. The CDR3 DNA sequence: TGTGCCAGCCGCCGGGCTAGCGGCCGATCCTACGAGCAGTACTTC. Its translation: CASRRASGRSYEQYF.

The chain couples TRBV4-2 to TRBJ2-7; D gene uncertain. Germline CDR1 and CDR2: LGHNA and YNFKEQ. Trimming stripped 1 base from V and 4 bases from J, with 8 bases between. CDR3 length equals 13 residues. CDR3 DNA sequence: TGTGCCAGCAGCCAAGGAACCTTATACGAGCAGTACTTC. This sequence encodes CASSQGTLYEQYF.

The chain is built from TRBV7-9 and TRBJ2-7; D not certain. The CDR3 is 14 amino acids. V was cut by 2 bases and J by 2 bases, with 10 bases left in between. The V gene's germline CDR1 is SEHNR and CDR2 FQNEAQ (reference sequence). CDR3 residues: CASSLSEIPYEQYF. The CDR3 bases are TGTGCCAGCAGCTTATCCGAAATCCCCTACGAGCAGTACTTC.

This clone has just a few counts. CDR3 DNA: TGTGCCAGCAGCGTAGGGACTAGCGGGCGCCGGCAGTACTTC. It is translated as CASSVGTSGRRQYF. The chain recombines TRBV9 with TRBJ2-7; TRBD2 agrees at 11 bases. The V gene end was trimmed by 0 bases and the J gene end by 9 bases; junction bases not matched to a gene: 5. The CDR3 has 14 amino acids. Germline CDR1 reads SGDLS; CDR2 reads YYNGEE.

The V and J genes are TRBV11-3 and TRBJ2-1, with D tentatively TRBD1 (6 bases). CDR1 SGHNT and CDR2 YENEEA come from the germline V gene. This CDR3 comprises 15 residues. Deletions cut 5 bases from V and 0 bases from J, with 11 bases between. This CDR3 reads CASSVQGSSYNEQFF. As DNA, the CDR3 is TGTGCCAGCAGCGTTCAGGGGAGCTCCTACAATGAGCAGTTCTTC.

CDR3 in amino acids: CASSPTGGLSWEQYF. The CDR3 DNA is TGTGCCAGCTCACCTACAGGGGGCCTATCGTGGGAGCAGTACTTC. J is TRBJ2-7 and V is TRBV18, with 9 bases aligning to TRBD1. Germline lookup yields CDR1 KGHSH and CDR2 LQKENI. Trimming cost V 3 bases and J 7 bases; bases outside gene matches: 10. CDR3 length: 15 amino acids.